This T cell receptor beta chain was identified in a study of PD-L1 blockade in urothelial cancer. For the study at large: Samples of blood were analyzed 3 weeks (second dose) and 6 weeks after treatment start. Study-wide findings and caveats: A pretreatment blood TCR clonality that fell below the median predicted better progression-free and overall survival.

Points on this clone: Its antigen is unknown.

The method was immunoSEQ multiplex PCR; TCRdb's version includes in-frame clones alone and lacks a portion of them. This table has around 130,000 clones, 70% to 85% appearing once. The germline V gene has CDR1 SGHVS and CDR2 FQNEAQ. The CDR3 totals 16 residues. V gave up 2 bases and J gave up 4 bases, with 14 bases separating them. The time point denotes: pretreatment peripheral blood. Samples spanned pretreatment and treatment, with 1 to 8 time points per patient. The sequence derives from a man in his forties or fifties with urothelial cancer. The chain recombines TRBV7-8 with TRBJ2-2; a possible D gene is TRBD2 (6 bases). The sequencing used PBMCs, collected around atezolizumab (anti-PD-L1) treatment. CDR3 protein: CASSLFRTIRTGELFF. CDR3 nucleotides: TGTGCCAGCAGCTTATTTCGGACTATACGCACCGGGGAGCTGTTTTTT.